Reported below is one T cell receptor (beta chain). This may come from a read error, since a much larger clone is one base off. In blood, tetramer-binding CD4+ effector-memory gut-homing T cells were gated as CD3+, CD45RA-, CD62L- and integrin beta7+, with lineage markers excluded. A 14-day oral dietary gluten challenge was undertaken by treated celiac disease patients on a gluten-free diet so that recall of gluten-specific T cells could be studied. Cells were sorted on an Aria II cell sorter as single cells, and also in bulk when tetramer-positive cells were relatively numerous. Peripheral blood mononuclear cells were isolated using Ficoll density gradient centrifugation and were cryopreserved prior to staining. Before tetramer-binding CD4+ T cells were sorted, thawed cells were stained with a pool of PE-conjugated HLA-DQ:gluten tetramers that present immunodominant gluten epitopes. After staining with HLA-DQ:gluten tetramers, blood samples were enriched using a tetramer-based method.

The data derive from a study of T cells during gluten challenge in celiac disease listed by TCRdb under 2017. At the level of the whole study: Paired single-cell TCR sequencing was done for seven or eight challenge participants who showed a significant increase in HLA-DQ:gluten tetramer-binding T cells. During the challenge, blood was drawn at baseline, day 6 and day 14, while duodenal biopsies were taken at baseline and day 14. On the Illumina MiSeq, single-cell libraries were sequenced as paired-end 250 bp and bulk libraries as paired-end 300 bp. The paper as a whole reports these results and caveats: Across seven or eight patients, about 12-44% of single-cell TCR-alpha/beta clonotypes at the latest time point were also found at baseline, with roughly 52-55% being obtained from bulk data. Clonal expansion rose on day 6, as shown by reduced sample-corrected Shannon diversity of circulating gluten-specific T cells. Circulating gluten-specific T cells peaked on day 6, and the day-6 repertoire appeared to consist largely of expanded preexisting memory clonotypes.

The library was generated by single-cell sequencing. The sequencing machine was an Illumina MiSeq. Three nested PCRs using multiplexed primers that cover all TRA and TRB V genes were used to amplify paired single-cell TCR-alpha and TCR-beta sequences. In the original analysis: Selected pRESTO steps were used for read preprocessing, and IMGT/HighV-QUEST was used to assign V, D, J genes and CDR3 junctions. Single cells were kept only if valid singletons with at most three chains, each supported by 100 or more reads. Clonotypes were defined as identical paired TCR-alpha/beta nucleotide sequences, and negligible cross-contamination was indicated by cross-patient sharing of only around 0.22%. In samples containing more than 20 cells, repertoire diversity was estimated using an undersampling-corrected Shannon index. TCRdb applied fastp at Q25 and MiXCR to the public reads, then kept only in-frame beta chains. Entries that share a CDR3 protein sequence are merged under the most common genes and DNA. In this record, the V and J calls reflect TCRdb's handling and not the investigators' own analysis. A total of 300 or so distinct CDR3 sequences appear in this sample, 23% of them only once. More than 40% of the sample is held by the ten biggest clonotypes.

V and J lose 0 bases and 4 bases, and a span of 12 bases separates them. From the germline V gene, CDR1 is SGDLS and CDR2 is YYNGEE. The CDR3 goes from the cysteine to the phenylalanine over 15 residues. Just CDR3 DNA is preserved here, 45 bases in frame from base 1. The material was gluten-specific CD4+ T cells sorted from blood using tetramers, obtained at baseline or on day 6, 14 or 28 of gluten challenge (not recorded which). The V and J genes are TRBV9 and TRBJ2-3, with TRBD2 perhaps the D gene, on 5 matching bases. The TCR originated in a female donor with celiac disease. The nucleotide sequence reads TGTGCCAGCAGCGTAGCCTCCCGCGGGTCAGATACGCAGTATTTT. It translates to CASSVASRGSDTQYF.